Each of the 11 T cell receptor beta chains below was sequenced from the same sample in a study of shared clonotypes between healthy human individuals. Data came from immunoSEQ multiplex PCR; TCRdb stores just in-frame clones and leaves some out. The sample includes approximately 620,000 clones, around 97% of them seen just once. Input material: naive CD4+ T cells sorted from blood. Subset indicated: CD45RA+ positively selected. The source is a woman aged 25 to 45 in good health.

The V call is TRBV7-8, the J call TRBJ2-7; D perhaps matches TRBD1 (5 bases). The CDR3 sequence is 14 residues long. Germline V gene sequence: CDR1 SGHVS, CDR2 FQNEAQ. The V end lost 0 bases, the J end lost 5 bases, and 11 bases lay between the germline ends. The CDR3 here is CASSLAEWGHEQYF. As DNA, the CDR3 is TGTGCCAGCAGCTTAGCGGAGTGGGGCCACGAGCAGTACTTC.

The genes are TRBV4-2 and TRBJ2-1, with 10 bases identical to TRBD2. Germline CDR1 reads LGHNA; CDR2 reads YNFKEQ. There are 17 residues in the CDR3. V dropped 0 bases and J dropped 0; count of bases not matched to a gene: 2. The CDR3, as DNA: TGTGCCAGCAGCCAAGAGAGCGGGGGGGTCTCCTACAATGAGCAGTTCTTC. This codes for CASSQESGGVSYNEQFF.

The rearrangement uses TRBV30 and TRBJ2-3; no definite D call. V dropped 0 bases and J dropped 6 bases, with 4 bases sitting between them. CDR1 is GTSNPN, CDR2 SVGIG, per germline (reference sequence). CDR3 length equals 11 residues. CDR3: CAWSVIDTQYF. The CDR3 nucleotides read TGTGCCTGGAGTGTAATCGATACGCAGTATTTT.

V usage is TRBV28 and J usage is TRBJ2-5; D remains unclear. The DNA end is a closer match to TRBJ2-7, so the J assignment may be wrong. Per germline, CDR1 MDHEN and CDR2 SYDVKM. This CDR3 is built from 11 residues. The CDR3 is CASRSNYEQYF. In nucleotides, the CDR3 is TGTGCCAGCAGAAGTAATTACGAGCAGTACTTC.

CDR3 DNA: TGTGCCAGCAGCGCGCGGGAGTCCGATACGCAGTATTTT. Protein: CASSARESDTQYF. The chain couples TRBV11-3 to TRBJ2-3; 7 bases are a match to TRBD2. This CDR3 has 13 residues. CDR1 SGHNT and CDR2 YENEEA come from the germline V gene. J was trimmed by 6 bases and V by 5 bases; bases with no gene match: 5.

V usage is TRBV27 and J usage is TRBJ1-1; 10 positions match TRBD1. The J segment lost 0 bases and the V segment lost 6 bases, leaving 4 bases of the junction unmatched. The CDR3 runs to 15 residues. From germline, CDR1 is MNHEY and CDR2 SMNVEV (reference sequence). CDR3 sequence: CASRDRGRVNTEAFF. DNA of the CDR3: TGTGCCAGCAGAGACAGGGGGCGAGTGAACACTGAAGCTTTCTTT.

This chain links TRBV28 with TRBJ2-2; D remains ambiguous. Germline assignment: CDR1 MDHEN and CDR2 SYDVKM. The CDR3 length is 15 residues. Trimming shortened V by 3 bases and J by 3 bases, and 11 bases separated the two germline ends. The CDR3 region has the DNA TGTGCCAGCAGTTTTGGTTGGGATCACACCGGGGAGCTGTTTTTT. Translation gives CASSFGWDHTGELFF.

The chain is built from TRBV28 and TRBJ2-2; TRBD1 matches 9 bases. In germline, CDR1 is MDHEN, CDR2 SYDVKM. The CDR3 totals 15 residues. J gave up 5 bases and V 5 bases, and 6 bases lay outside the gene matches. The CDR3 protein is CASSAQGAGTGELFF. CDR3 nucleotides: TGTGCCAGCAGTGCACAGGGGGCGGGAACCGGGGAGCTGTTTTTT.

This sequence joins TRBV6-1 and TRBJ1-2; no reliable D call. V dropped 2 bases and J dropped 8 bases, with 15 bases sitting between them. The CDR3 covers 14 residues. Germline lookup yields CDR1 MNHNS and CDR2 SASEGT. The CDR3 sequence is CASSEPGEIGGYTF. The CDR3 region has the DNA TGTGCCAGCAGTGAACCGGGAGAGATTGGGGGCTACACCTTC.

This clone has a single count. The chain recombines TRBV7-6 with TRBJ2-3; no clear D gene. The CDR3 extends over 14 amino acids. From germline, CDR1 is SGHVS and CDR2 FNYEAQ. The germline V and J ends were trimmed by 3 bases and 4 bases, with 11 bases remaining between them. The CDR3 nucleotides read TGTGCCAGCAGCTTTGGTAGCTTTTCAGATACGCAGTATTTT. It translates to CASSFGSFSDTQYF. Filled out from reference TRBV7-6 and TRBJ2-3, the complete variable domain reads GAGVSQSPRYKVTKRGQDVALRCDPISGHVSLYWYRQALGQGPEFLTYFNYEAQQDKSGLPNDRFSAERPEGSISTLTIQRTEQRDSAMYRCASSFGSFSDTQYFGPGTRLTVL.

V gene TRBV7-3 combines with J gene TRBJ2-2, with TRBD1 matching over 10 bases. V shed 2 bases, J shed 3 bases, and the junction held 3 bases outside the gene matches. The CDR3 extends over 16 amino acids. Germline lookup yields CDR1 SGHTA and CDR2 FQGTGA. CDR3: CASSLDRGRHTGELFF. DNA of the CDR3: TGTGCCAGCAGCTTAGACAGGGGGCGTCACACCGGGGAGCTGTTTTTT.